This TCR beta chain came from a study of beta chain features in type 1 diabetes. With respect to this clone: Its antigen is as yet unknown.

The isolated RNA, all of it, was reverse transcribed, so expressed TCRB transcripts were what got sequenced. Some clones are missing from TCRdb's copy, which holds only in-frame ones; the method was immunoSEQ multiplex PCR. The sample consists of around 130,000 clones, about 10% of them appearing once. The CDR3 runs 15 residues. The V end was cut by 2 bases, the J end by 0 bases, with 8 bases between. The germline V gene has CDR1 SGHAT and CDR2 FQDESV (reference sequence). Study-wide points: The study found moderately but significantly shorter TCRB CDR3s in all four CD4+ subsets of Type 1 diabetes patients.

The sequencing sample was made of central memory CD4+ T cells from blood. The chain is built from TRBV11-1 and TRBJ1-5; no clear D. The sequence was obtained from a man younger than 45 with type 1 diabetes. CDR3 nucleotides: TGTGCCAGCAGCTTAAATCAGGATAGCAATCAGCCCCAGCATTTT. It specifies CASSLNQDSNQPQHF.